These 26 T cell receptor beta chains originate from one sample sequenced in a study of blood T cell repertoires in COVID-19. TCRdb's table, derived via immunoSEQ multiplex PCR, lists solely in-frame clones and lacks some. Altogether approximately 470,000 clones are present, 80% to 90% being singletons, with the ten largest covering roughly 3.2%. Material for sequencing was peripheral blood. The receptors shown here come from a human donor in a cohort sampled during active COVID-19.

The CDR3 coding sequence is TGCGCCAGCAGTGTCGGTAGCGGGAGAGGAGACAATGAGCAGTTCTTC. Its protein is CASSVGSGRGDNEQFF. The chain combines TRBV10-1 with TRBJ2-1; 9 positions agree with TRBD2. Looked up from germline, CDR1 is WNHNN and CDR2 is SYGVQD (reference sequence). Trimming cost V 4 bases and J 5 bases; bases outside gene matches: 9. The CDR3 length is 16 residues.

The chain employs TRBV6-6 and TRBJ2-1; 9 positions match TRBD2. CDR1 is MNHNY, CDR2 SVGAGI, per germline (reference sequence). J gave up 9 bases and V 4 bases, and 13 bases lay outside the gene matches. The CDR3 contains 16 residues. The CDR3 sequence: CASSSPKGAGGGEQFF. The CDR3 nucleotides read TGTGCCAGCAGTTCCCCTAAGGGAGCGGGAGGCGGTGAGCAGTTCTTC.

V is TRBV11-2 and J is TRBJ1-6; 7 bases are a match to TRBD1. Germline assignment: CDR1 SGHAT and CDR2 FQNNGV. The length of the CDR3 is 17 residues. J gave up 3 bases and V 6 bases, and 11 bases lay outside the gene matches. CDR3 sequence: CASRDKRTGVYNSPLHF. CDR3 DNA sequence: TGTGCCAGCAGGGATAAGAGGACAGGTGTCTATAATTCACCCCTCCACTTT.

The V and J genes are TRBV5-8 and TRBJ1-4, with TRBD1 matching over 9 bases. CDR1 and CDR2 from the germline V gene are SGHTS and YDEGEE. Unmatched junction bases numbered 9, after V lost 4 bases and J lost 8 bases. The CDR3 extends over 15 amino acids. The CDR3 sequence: CASSARGQGKEKLFF. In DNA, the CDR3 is TGTGCCAGCAGCGCCCGGGGACAGGGAAAAGAAAAACTGTTTTTT.

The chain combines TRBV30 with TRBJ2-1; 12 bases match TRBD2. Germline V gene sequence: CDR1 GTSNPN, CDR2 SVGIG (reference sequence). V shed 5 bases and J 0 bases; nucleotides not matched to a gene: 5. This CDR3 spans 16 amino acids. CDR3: CAWSSGRGSSYNEQFF. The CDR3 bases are TGTGCCTGGTCTAGCGGGAGGGGCAGCTCCTACAATGAGCAGTTCTTC. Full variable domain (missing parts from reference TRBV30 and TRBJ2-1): SQTIHQWPATLVQPVGSPLSLECTVEGTSNPNLYWYRQAAGRGLQLLFYSVGIGQISSEVPQNLSASRPQDRQFILSSKKLLLSDSGFYLCAWSSGRGSSYNEQFFGPGTRLTVL.

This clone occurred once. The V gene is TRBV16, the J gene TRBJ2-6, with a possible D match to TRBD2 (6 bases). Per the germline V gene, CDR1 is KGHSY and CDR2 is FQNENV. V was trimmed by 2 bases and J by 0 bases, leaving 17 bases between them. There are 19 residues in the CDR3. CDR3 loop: CASSQKWRAEASGANVLTF. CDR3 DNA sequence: TGTGCCAGCAGCCAAAAGTGGAGGGCGGAAGCCTCTGGGGCCAACGTCCTGACTTTC.

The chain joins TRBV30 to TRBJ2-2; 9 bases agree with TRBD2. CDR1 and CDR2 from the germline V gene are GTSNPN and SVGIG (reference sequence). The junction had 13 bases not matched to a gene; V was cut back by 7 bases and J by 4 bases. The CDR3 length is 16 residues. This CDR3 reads CASSYAGGPSTGELFF. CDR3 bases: TGTGCCTCCTCATATGCGGGAGGGCCCTCCACCGGGGAGCTGTTTTTT.

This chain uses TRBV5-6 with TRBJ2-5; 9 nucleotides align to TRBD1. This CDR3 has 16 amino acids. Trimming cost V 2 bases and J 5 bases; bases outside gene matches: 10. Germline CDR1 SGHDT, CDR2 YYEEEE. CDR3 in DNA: TGTGCCAGCAGCTTTTCCGGGGACAGGGTATGGGAGACCCAGTACTTC. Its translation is CASSFSGDRVWETQYF.

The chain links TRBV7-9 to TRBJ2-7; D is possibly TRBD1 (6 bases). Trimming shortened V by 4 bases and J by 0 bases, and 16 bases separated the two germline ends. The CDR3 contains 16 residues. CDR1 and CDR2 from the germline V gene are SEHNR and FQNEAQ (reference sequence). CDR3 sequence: CASSSHQGLGSYEQYF. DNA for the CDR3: TGTGCCAGCAGCTCCCACCAGGGGCTTGGCTCCTACGAGCAGTACTTC.

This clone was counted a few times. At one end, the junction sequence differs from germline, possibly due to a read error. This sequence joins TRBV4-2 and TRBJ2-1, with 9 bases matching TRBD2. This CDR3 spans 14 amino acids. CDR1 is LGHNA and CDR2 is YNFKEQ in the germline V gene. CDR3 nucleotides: TGTGCCAGCAGCCCGGGACTAGCCTACAATGAGCACTTCTTC. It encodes CASSPGLAYNEHFF.

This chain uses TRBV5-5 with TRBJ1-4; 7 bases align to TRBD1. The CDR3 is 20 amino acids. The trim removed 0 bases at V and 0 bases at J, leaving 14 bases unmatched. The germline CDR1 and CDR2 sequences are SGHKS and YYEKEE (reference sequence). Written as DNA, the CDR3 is TGTGCCAGCAGCTTGGCCATGGCAGGGGGACGATTTACAACTAATGAAAAACTGTTTTTT. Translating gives CASSLAMAGGRFTTNEKLFF.

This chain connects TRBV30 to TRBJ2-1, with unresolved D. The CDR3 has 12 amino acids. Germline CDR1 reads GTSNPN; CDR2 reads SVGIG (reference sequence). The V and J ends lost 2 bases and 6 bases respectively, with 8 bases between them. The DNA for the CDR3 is TGTGCCTGGAGTCTTTCAGTCAATGAGCAGTTCTTC. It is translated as CAWSLSVNEQFF.

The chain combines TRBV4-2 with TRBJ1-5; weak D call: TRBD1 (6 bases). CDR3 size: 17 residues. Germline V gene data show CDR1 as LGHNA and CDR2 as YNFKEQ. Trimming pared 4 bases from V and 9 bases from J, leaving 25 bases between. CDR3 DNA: TGTGCCAGCAGCCCCCAGGGGACCCGGGACGGGGGGTGGCCCCAGCATTTT. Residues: CASSPQGTRDGGWPQHF.

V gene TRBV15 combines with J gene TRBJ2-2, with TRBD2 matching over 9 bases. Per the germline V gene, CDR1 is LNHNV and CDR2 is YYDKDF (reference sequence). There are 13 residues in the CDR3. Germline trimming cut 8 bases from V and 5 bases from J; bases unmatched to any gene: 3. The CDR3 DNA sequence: TGTGCCACCCAGCGGGAGGTAACCGGGGAGCTGTTTTTT. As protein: CATQREVTGELFF.

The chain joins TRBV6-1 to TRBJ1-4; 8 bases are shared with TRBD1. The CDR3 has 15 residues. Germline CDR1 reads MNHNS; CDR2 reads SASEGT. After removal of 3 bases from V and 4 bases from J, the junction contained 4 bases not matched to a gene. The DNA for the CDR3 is TGTGCCAGCAGTGAGCCACAGGGGGTTAATGAAAAACTGTTTTTT. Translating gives CASSEPQGVNEKLFF.

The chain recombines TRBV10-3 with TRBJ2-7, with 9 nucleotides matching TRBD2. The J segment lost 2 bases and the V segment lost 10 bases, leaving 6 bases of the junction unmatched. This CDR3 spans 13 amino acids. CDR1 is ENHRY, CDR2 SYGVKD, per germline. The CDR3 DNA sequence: TGTGCCACTCAGACTAGCGGCACCTACGAGCAGTACTTC. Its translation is CATQTSGTYEQYF.

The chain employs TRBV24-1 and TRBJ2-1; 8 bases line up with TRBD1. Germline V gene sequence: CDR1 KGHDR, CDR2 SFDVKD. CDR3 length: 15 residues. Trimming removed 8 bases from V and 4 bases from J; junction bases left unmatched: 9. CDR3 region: CATNAGDRTYNEQFF. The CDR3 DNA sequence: TGTGCCACCAACGCCGGGGACAGGACGTACAATGAGCAGTTCTTC.

CDR3 nucleotide sequence: TGTGCCAGCAGTTTCGGGGGGAGTAGCTTCTATGGCTACACCTTC. As protein: CASSFGGSSFYGYTF. This rearrangement joins TRBV6-5 to TRBJ1-2, with a weak D call TRBD1 (5 bases). The germline CDR1 and CDR2 sequences are MNHEY and SVGAGI. V lost 4 bases, J lost 4 bases, and 16 bases lay in between. This CDR3 has 15 residues.

CDR3 in DNA: TGTGCCACCAGGGGGCGGGAAAACACCGGGGAGCTGTTTTTT. It encodes CATRGRENTGELFF. The V and J genes are TRBV15 and TRBJ2-2; possibly TRBD2 for D (6 bases). Germline CDR1 is LNHNV and CDR2 is YYDKDF (reference sequence). Trimming cost V 6 bases and J 2 bases, with 10 bases left between them. The CDR3 has 14 amino acids.

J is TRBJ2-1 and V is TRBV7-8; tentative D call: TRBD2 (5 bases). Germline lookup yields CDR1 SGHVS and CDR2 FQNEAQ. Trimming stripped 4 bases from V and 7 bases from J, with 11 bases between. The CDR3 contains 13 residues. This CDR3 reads CASSSEVGNEQFF. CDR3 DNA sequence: TGTGCCAGCAGCTCGGAGGTAGGAAATGAGCAGTTCTTC.

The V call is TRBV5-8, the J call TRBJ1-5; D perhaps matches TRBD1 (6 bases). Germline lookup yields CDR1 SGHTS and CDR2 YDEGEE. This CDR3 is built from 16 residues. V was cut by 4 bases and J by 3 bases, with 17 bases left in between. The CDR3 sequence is CASSPRPRDTNQPQHF. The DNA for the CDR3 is TGTGCCAGCAGCCCCCGCCCTCGGGACACCAATCAGCCCCAGCATTTT.

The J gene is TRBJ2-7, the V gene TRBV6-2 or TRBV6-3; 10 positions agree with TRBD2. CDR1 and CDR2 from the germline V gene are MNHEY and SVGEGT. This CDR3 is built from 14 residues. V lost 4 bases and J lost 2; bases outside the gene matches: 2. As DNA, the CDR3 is TGTGCCAGCAGTTTAGCGGGAGGCCCCTACGAGCAGTACTTC. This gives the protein CASSLAGGPYEQYF.

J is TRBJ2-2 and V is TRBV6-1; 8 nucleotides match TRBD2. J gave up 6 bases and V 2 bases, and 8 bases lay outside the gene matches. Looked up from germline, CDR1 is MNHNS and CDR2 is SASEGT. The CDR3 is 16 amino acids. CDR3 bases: TGTGCCAGCAGTGAACGTAGCGGGGTTAATTCCGGGGAGCTGTTTTTT. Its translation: CASSERSGVNSGELFF.

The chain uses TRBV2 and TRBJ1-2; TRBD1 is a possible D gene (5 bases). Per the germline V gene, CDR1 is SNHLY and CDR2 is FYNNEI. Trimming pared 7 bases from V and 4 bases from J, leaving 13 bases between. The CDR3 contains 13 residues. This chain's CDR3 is CASILGGGYGYTF. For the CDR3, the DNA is TGTGCCAGCATTCTTGGGGGGGGCTATGGCTACACCTTC.

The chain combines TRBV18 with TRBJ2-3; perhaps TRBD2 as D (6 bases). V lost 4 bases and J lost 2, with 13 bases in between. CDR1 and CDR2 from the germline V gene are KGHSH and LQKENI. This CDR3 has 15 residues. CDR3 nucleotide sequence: TGTGCCAGCTCACACTGGCCTAGCGACACAGATACGCAGTATTTT. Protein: CASSHWPSDTDTQYF.

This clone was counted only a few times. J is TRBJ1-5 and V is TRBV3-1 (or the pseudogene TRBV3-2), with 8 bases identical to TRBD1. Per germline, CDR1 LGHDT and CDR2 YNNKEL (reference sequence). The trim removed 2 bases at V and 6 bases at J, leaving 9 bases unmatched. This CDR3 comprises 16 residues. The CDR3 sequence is CASSQTGQGFIQPQHF. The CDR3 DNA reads TGTGCCAGCAGCCAAACTGGACAGGGATTTATTCAGCCCCAGCATTTT.